This TCR beta chain was observed in a study of T cell responses to AZD1222 COVID-19 vaccine (dated by TCRdb to the early 2020s). Context from the whole study: A total of 233 trial participants underwent TCR sequencing, of whom about 200 received two doses of AZD1222 and about 25 received two doses of the MenACWY control vaccine. Trial participants were enrolled by age into subgroups of 18-55, 56-69 and 70-plus years, and around 140, 26 and 57 TCR-sequenced participants, respectively, were included in these subgroups. Beyond this particular receptor, the publication reports: Because no samples from the day 14 peak response were available, repertoires could be characterized only after the peak T cell response. Conclusions about previously exposed vaccinees were limited because only six AZD1222 recipients were SARS-CoV-2 seropositive at baseline. A significant rise in spike-specific TCR breadth and depth was observed after two AZD1222 doses relative to day 0 and relative to MenACWY recipients. Nearly half of unique spike-specific TCRs reportedly recognized epitopes outside regions mutated in the B.1.351 and B.1.1.7 variants. Most participants were white British and females outnumbered males, and the authors suggested that clonal diversity may have been underestimated. The 56-69-year group was small, and its depth increase did not reach significance, likely because of low power. Vaccine-associated CD4 TCRs spanned the whole spike protein, with dominant responses in regions 160-218 and 743-854.

According to the study, the label for this sample's time point signals: about 28 days (+/-7) after the second vaccine dose. AZD1222 recipients with second doses at about 4 weeks or about 12 weeks were pooled, because spike-specific TCR depth and breadth did not differ between schedules. Vaccinee samples came from UK trials COV001 and COV002, including a single-blind randomized controlled phase 2/3 trial of AZD1222 (ChAdOx1 nCoV-19) in healthy adults. For TCRbeta chain sequencing, PBMC samples from trial participants were taken at day 0 and at day 28 after the second dose. Taken from cysteine to phenylalanine, the CDR3 has 14 residues. Of the read, only the CDR3 DNA is kept; its 42 bases are in frame from base 1. Trimmed from V: 10 bases; trimmed from J: 4 bases; junction bases lacking a gene match: 9. Reading the germline V gene gives CDR1 ENHRY and CDR2 SYGVKD. This clone was observed a single time. The antigen this receptor binds is unknown. Within one base of it there is no much larger clone, and no base qualities were kept.

The CDR3 regions of human TCRbeta chains were analyzed by immunosequencing. In the source study's methods: TCRs in the repertoires were compared against a reference library of SARS-CoV-2-specific TCRs that had been generated with the MIRA antigen-specificity platform. Breadth meant the fraction of unique TCRs that were SARS-CoV-2-associated, whereas depth meant the fraction of total T cells that were SARS-CoV-2-associated. Using the MIRA data, each spike-specific TCR was assigned both to the spike region to which the TCR was reactive and to a CD4 or CD8 class. Log10-transformed breadth and depth values were compared by one-way ANOVA with Sidak's multiple comparisons tests. TCRdb re-hosts the immuneACCESS table, in-frame sequences only. Its copies lack some clones; in the studies checked, an unresolved V gene accounts for under half of them, and the cause for the rest is not known. The V and J calls and clone size are taken from that table; D and trimming were inferred from the DNA. The sample data list about 120,000 clones, and about 87% of these were observed just once. Of the sample, 5.5% to 7.5% is held by the ten largest clones.

The receptor was isolated from an adult who received the AZD1222 COVID-19 vaccine. The rearrangement joined TRBV10-3 to TRBJ2-2; TRBD1 fits 7 bases in the junction. This specimen consisted of peripheral blood, obtained 28 days after the second AZD1222 dose. CDR3 sequence: CATGEGARTGELFF. The DNA reads TGTGCCACCGGTGAGGGGGCGCGCACCGGGGAGCTGTTTTTT.